These 16 T cell receptor beta chains share one sample of origin, sequenced in a study of shared clonotypes between healthy human individuals. Assay used: immunoSEQ multiplex PCR; TCRdb lists only in-frame clones, some missing. The sample shows some 490,000 clones, around 85% of them seen only once. Sequenced sample: PBMCs. These receptors were obtained from a middle-aged woman in good health. Some clones in this sample may be carry-over from other donors' samples.

The chain links TRBV7-6 to TRBJ2-5; D remains unclear. This CDR3 comprises 11 residues. Looked up from germline, CDR1 is SGHVS and CDR2 is FNYEAQ. Trimming took off 5 bases at V and 2 bases at J, with 3 bases between the two ends. The CDR3 reads CASSQQETQYF. For the CDR3, the DNA is TGTGCCAGCAGCCAACAAGAGACCCAGTACTTC.

This clone appeared a single time. The V call is TRBV5-4, the J call TRBJ2-7; D unresolved. Per the germline V gene, CDR1 is SGHNT and CDR2 is YYREEE (reference sequence). Trimming removed 0 bases at V and 0 bases at J, with 13 bases between. This CDR3 has 16 residues. The CDR3 is CASSLAGRASSYEQYF. For the CDR3, the DNA is TGTGCCAGCAGCTTGGCTGGGCGCGCCAGCTCCTACGAGCAGTACTTC.

This chain uses TRBV7-9 with TRBJ2-7, with 14 nucleotides matching TRBD2. Trimming took 1 base from V and 6 from J; bases not matched to a gene: 5. Germline V gene sequence: CDR1 SEHNR, CDR2 FQNEAQ (reference sequence). The length of the CDR3 is 16 residues. CDR3 amino acids: CASSLGGTSGSGEQYF. CDR3 sequence (DNA): TGTGCCAGCAGCTTAGGGGGGACTAGCGGGAGTGGCGAGCAGTACTTC. Using reference TRBV7-9 and TRBJ2-7 for the parts outside the CDR3, the full variable domain is DTGVSQNPRHKITKRGQNVTFRCDPISEHNRLYWYRQTLGQGPEFLTYFQNEAQLEKSRLLSDRFSAERPKGSFSTLEIQRTEQGDSAMYLCASSLGGTSGSGEQYFGPGTRLTVT.

The V and J genes are TRBV7-8 and TRBJ2-2, with D possibly being TRBD2 (7 bases). Germline-derived CDR1 and CDR2 are SGHVS and FQNEAQ. This CDR3 comprises 18 residues. V lost 2 bases and J 6 bases, leaving 22 bases between the germline ends. CDR3 residues: CASSLRFRGGRRAGELFF. As DNA, the CDR3 is TGTGCCAGCAGCTTAAGGTTCAGGGGCGGGAGAAGGGCCGGGGAGCTGTTTTTT.

The chain employs TRBV5-4 and TRBJ1-5, with D possibly matching TRBD1 (6 bases). With 1 base removed from V and 4 bases from J, the gap between germline ends came to 12 bases. CDR1 SGHNT and CDR2 YYREEE come from the germline V gene (reference sequence). The CDR3 contains 15 residues. In DNA, the CDR3 is TGTGCCAGCAGCTTGAATTTGGGGGCTAATCAGCCCCAGCATTTT. Translation gives CASSLNLGANQPQHF.

This clone was recorded a few times. The rearrangement joins TRBV5-6 to TRBJ2-7; 8 positions agree with TRBD1. Per germline, CDR1 SGHDT and CDR2 YYEEEE. There are 14 residues in the CDR3. The ends lost 1 base at V and 5 bases at J; junction bases unmatched: 5. The chain's CDR3 is CASSLTGTGNEQYF. CDR3 DNA: TGTGCCAGCAGCTTGACCGGGACAGGCAACGAGCAGTACTTC.

The gene calls are TRBV6-4 and TRBJ2-1; D uncertain. Germline values: CDR1 MRHNA, CDR2 SNTAGT. Trimming cost V 4 bases and J 0 bases, with 4 bases left between them. The CDR3 has 13 residues. The CDR3 nucleotides are TGTGCCAGCAGTGCTAGCTCCTACAATGAGCAGTTCTTC. This gives the protein CASSASSYNEQFF.

The chain has TRBV5-4 and TRBJ2-1; tentatively, D is TRBD2 (5 bases). Trimming removed 0 bases at V and 4 bases at J, with 11 bases between. CDR1 is SGHNT, CDR2 YYREEE, per germline (reference sequence). The CDR3 is 15 residues long. CDR3 in amino acids: CASSLGSGPYNEQFF. In DNA, the CDR3 is TGTGCCAGCAGCTTGGGAAGCGGCCCTTACAATGAGCAGTTCTTC. Supplemented by reference TRBV5-4 and TRBJ2-1, the full variable domain reads ETGVTQSPTHLIKTRGQQVTLRCSSQSGHNTVSWYQQALGQGPQFIFQYYREEENGRGNFPPRFSGLQFPNYSSELNVNALELDDSALYLCASSLGSGPYNEQFFGPGTRLTVL.

The chain is built from TRBV6-1 and TRBJ1-5; no clear D. CDR3 length equals 13 residues. CDR1 and CDR2 from the germline V gene are MNHNS and SASEGT. V was cut by 6 bases and J by 3 bases, with 9 bases left in between. The CDR3 nucleotides are TGTGCCAGCAGCACGATACTCAATCAGCCCCAGCATTTT. Encoded protein: CASSTILNQPQHF.

The rearrangement joins TRBV5-1 to TRBJ2-3, with no clear D. V lost 2 bases, J lost 0 bases, and 7 bases lay in between. Germline CDR1 and CDR2: SGHRS and YFSETQ. This CDR3 is 14 amino acids long. CDR3 loop: CASSFGTSTDTQYF. The CDR3 coding sequence is TGCGCCAGCAGCTTTGGAACTAGCACAGATACGCAGTATTTT.

Concerning this clone: A far larger clone is off by one base, so a read error is likely. The same CDR3 also results from other DNA sequences found in this sample. The gene calls are TRBV9 and TRBJ1-3, with 7 bases that match TRBD1. Germline CDR1 reads SGDLS; CDR2 reads YYNGEE. This CDR3 has 14 amino acids. As DNA, the CDR3 is TGTGCCAGCAGCGGGACAGGCTCTGGGAACACCATATATTTT. This codes for CASSGTGSGNTIYF. Based on the CDR3 plus reference TRBV9 and TRBJ1-3, the full variable domain is DSGVTQTPKHLITATGQRVTLRCSPRSGDLSVYWYQQSLDQGLQFLIQYYNGEERAKGNILERFSAQQFPDLHSELNLSSLELGDSALYFCASSGTGSGNTIYFGEGSWLTVV.

In the case of this clone: It differs at one base from a far larger clone, so likely a read error. The chain has TRBV5-1 and TRBJ2-3; the D call may be TRBD1 or TRBD2 (6 bases each). The length of the CDR3 is 15 residues. From germline, CDR1 is SGHRS and CDR2 YFSETQ. Here the CDR3 DNA reads TGCACCAGCAGGGGAGGTAGCAGTCACACAGATACGCAGTATTTT. Its protein product is CTSRGGSSHTDTQYF.

V is TRBV6-5 and J is TRBJ2-7, with D maybe TRBD2 (6 bases). V lost 4 bases, J lost 0 bases, and 16 bases lay in between. This CDR3 region has 16 residues. Germline V gives CDR1 MNHEY, CDR2 SVGAGI. The CDR3 region is CASSSGPGGSSYEQYF. In DNA, the CDR3 is TGTGCCAGCAGTTCCGGGCCCGGGGGAAGCTCCTACGAGCAGTACTTC.

A remark on this clone: It is likely a read error: a sequence one base away is far more abundant. The chain combines TRBV13 with TRBJ2-7, with unresolved D. The V gene lost 2 bases and the J gene lost 9 bases, with 17 bases spanning the gap. Germline V gene lookup returns CDR1 PRHDT and CDR2 FYEKMQ (reference sequence). The CDR3 is 14 amino acids. In DNA form, the CDR3 reads TGTGCCAGCAGCTTATCGTCAGCCCCTCGGGTGCAGTACTTC. Amino acids: CASSLSSAPRVQYF.

Details on this clone: A far bigger clonotype differs at one base, so this is likely a read error. The chain is built from TRBV6-1 and TRBJ2-6; a possible D gene is TRBD1 (5 bases). CDR3 length equals 14 residues. Germline V gives CDR1 MNHNS, CDR2 SASEGT. DNA for the CDR3: TGTGCCAGCAGTCAGTTACCTGGGGCCAACGTCCTGGCTTTC. Amino acids: CASSQLPGANVLAF.

This rearrangement joins TRBV2 to TRBJ2-7, with TRBD1 identical over 7 bases. The CDR3 is made up of 12 amino acids. Germline V gene sequence: CDR1 SNHLY, CDR2 FYNNEI. The trim removed 5 bases at V and 3 bases at J, leaving 1 base unmatched. The CDR3 region has the DNA TGTGCCAGCAGTTCAGGGGGCTACGAGCAGTACTTC. Translation: CASSSGGYEQYF.